The 14 T cell receptor beta chains below all came from one sample that was sequenced in a study of OX40 agonist ivuxolimab in advanced cancers. TCRdb's table, derived via immunoSEQ multiplex PCR, lists solely in-frame clones and lacks some. The table lists roughly 68,000 clones, 80% to 90% of them singletons. The specimen comprised CD4+ or CD8+ T cells sorted from blood, sampled in a trial of the OX40 agonist ivuxolimab. These receptors were obtained from an adult with an advanced solid tumor such as melanoma, head and neck, liver or kidney cancer.

The J gene is TRBJ1-2, the V gene TRBV7-9; no clear D. The germline V gene encodes CDR1 SEHNR and CDR2 FQNEAQ (reference sequence). V was shortened by 2 bases and J by 7 bases, with 8 bases between the two germline ends. This CDR3 region has 12 residues. The DNA of the CDR3 is TGTGCCAGCAGCTTATCCGGCCTTGGCTACACCTTC. This codes for CASSLSGLGYTF.

This clone was counted a single time. V gene TRBV2 combines with J gene TRBJ2-1, with D hard to call. CDR3 length equals 15 residues. Germline V gene data show CDR1 as SNHLY and CDR2 as FYNNEI. The ends were cut back, 3 bases at V and 2 bases at J, with 11 bases in the middle. CDR3 nucleotides: TGTGCCAGCAGTGACGGTCTTCGGCCCTACAATGAGCAGTTCTTC. Protein sequence: CASSDGLRPYNEQFF.

The chain recombines TRBV28 with TRBJ1-3; TRBD1 might be the D (5 bases). Germline V CDR1 and CDR2: MDHEN, SYDVKM. The CDR3 spans 15 residues. With 7 bases removed from V and 0 bases from J, the gap between germline ends came to 13 bases. The CDR3 reads CASKTTALSGNTIYF. CDR3 nucleotides: TGTGCCAGCAAAACGACAGCCCTCTCTGGAAACACCATATATTTT.

The chain uses TRBV9 and TRBJ2-7, with D possibly TRBD2 on 5 matching bases. Germline V gene lookup returns CDR1 SGDLS and CDR2 YYNGEE. V was shortened by 0 bases and J by 7 bases, with 20 bases between the two germline ends. The CDR3 extends over 16 amino acids. The chain's CDR3 is CASSVGAGPGSGEQYF. The CDR3 bases are TGTGCCAGCAGCGTAGGGGCTGGGCCTGGCTCGGGGGAGCAGTACTTC.

The chain has TRBV28 and TRBJ1-2; D not resolved. V was trimmed by 11 bases and J by 2 bases, leaving 15 bases between them. Germline loops: CDR1 MDHEN, CDR2 SYDVKM. The CDR3 is 13 amino acids. The CDR3: CAGRDAGNYGYTF. For the CDR3, the DNA is TGTGCCGGGAGGGATGCGGGGAACTATGGCTACACCTTC.

This clone was counted once. The rearrangement uses TRBV5-1 and TRBJ2-5, with 10 bases identical to TRBD2. The CDR3 runs 17 residues. Trimming took 4 bases from V and 2 from J; bases not matched to a gene: 11. Germline V gene sequence: CDR1 SGHRS, CDR2 YFSETQ. CDR3 coding DNA: TGCGCCAGCAGCCCAATGATTACTAGCGGGACGCAAGAGACCCAGTACTTC. As protein: CASSPMITSGTQETQYF.

This clone was recorded once. The chain has TRBV2 and TRBJ1-2; no clear D. Trimming took off 2 bases at V and 8 bases at J, with 12 bases between the two ends. Germline-derived CDR1 and CDR2 are SNHLY and FYNNEI. The CDR3 runs 13 residues. DNA for the CDR3: TGTGCCAGCAGTGAATCATTTTGGCGCGGCTACACCTTC. Translating gives CASSESFWRGYTF.

The chain is built from TRBV30 and TRBJ2-1, with unresolved D. CDR1 is GTSNPN, CDR2 SVGIG, per germline (reference sequence). Trimming removed 8 bases from V and 1 base from J, with 9 bases in between. The CDR3 length is 12 residues. The CDR3 DNA follows: TGTGCCCGCTCTGTGTCCTACAATGAGCAGTTCTTC. Protein: CARSVSYNEQFF.

This clone was seen just once. The chain is built from TRBV18 and TRBJ2-7; TRBD1 matches at 8 bases. CDR3 length: 14 amino acids. The V gene's germline CDR1 is KGHSH and CDR2 LQKENI. After removal of 2 bases from V and 4 bases from J, the junction contained 4 bases not matched to a gene. The CDR3 coding sequence is TGTGCCAGCTCACCAGGGACAGGACCTTACGAGCAGTACTTC. It encodes CASSPGTGPYEQYF.

The CDR3 spells CASNRLEGEEQFF. CDR3 nucleotide sequence: TGTGCCAGTAACCGACTCGAGGGCGAGGAGCAGTTCTTC. The rearrangement joins TRBV19 to TRBJ2-1; D is possibly TRBD2 (5 bases). This CDR3 is built from 13 residues. The V gene's germline CDR1 is LNHDA and CDR2 SQIVND (reference sequence). The V and J ends lost 7 bases and 10 bases respectively, with 17 bases between them.

The rearrangement joins TRBV5-4 to TRBJ2-5; 8 nucleotides align to TRBD2. The CDR3 covers 17 residues. Germline V gene data show CDR1 as SGHNT and CDR2 as YYREEE (reference sequence). Unmatched junction bases numbered 10, after V lost 2 bases and J lost 1 base. CDR3 sequence: CASSLGSGESFQETQYF. The CDR3 DNA reads TGTGCCAGCAGCTTAGGTAGCGGGGAAAGCTTCCAAGAGACCCAGTACTTC.

This clone was seen a handful of times. This sequence joins TRBV27 and TRBJ2-1, with 12 bases matching TRBD1. CDR1 and CDR2 (germline): MNHEY, SMNVEV (reference sequence). This CDR3 comprises 15 residues. Germline trimming cut 3 bases from V and 6 bases from J; bases unmatched to any gene: 3. CDR3 residues: CASSFGTGGRNEQFF. The CDR3 region has the DNA TGTGCCAGCAGTTTTGGGACAGGGGGCCGCAATGAGCAGTTCTTC.

The V and J genes are TRBV6-5 and TRBJ1-2; a weak D match, TRBD1 (5 bases). The CDR3 is 14 amino acids. Trimming left V 0 bases short and J 8 bases short, with 13 bases between. Looked up from germline, CDR1 is MNHEY and CDR2 is SVGAGI. The CDR3 protein is CASSYSTGFGGYTF. The CDR3 DNA is TGTGCCAGCAGTTACTCTACAGGTTTTGGCGGCTACACCTTC.

The chain combines TRBV4-2 with TRBJ1-3, with TRBD1 matching over 7 bases. Germline CDR1 is LGHNA and CDR2 is YNFKEQ. Trimming at V came to 4 bases and at J to 2 bases, leaving 2 bases not matched to a gene. This CDR3 has 14 amino acids. The CDR3 DNA sequence: TGTGCCAGCAGCCCGACAGGGACTGGAAACACCATATATTTT. Translation gives CASSPTGTGNTIYF.